Listed below are T cell receptor beta chains from one sample, sequenced in a study of Ad26.COV2.S vaccination and SARS-CoV-2 variants. Using immunoSEQ multiplex PCR, the repertoire was profiled, and TCRdb retains in-frame clones only, with some absent. Found here are over 90,000 clones, roughly 80% of them singletons; the top ten hold approximately 15%. The material was peripheral blood, obtained after recovery from COVID-19. These receptors all stem from a human donor who had recovered from COVID-19. The CDR3 runs from the conserved cysteine through the conserved F or W. The order of the fields is clone size, J gene, V gene, D gene, CDR3 protein, CDR3 DNA. A D gene is named only where the DNA matches it firmly. Clone size is not always given. Where it is, it says once, few, many or a class for expanded clones.

abundance: .
j_gene: TRBJ1-6
v_gene: TRBV3-1/TRBV3-2
d_gene: .
CDR3aa: CASSQDSGLYNSPLHF
CDR3nt: TGTGCCAGCAGCCAAGACTCGGGCCTATATAATTCACCCCTCCACTTT

abundance: .
j_gene: TRBJ1-2
v_gene: TRBV3-1/TRBV3-2
d_gene: .
CDR3aa: CASSRGRPPFNYGYTF
CDR3nt: TGTGCCAGCAGCCGAGGCAGGCCACCTTTTAACTATGGCTACACCTTC

abundance: .
j_gene: TRBJ1-5
v_gene: TRBV6-1
d_gene: .
CDR3aa: CASSESGGNQPQHF
CDR3nt: TGTGCCAGCAGTGAGTCGGGGGGGAATCAGCCCCAGCATTTT

abundance: once
j_gene: TRBJ1-5
v_gene: TRBV24-1
d_gene: .
CDR3aa: CATSSQGGQPQHF
CDR3nt: TGTGCCACCAGTAGCCAGGGAGGACAGCCCCAGCATTTT

abundance: many
j_gene: TRBJ2-7
v_gene: TRBV2
d_gene: .
CDR3aa: CASCSSYEQYF
CDR3nt: TGTGCCAGCTGTAGCTCCTACGAGCAGTACTTC

abundance: .
j_gene: TRBJ1-2
v_gene: TRBV7-9
d_gene: .
CDR3aa: CASSLSPDYGYTF
CDR3nt: TGTGCCAGCAGCTTAAGTCCGGACTATGGCTACACCTTC

abundance: .
j_gene: TRBJ1-1
v_gene: TRBV7-6
d_gene: .
CDR3aa: CASSLALGGVPEAFF
CDR3nt: TGTGCCAGCAGCTTAGCGCTCGGGGGGGTTCCTGAAGCTTTCTTT

abundance: .
j_gene: TRBJ1-2
v_gene: TRBV7-2
d_gene: .
CDR3aa: CASSLGQNYGYTF
CDR3nt: TGTGCCAGCAGCCTAGGACAGAACTATGGCTACACCTTC

abundance: .
j_gene: TRBJ1-3
v_gene: TRBV28
d_gene: .
CDR3aa: CASSFTGRYRNTIYF
CDR3nt: TGTGCCAGCAGTTTTACAGGGCGGTATCGAAACACCATATATTTT

abundance: .
j_gene: TRBJ2-1
v_gene: TRBV24-1
d_gene: .
CDR3aa: CATSGAGQTYNEQFF
CDR3nt: TGTGCCACCAGCGGGGCCGGACAGACGTACAATGAGCAGTTCTTC

abundance: .
j_gene: TRBJ1-1
v_gene: TRBV6-2/TRBV6-3
d_gene: .
CDR3aa: CASSYDSTEAFF
CDR3nt: TGTGCCAGCAGTTACGATAGCACTGAAGCTTTCTTT

abundance: .
j_gene: TRBJ1-2
v_gene: TRBV19
d_gene: .
CDR3aa: CASTLVGPTNYGYTF
CDR3nt: TGTGCCAGTACCCTGGTAGGGCCCACTAACTATGGCTACACCTTC

abundance: once
j_gene: TRBJ1-6
v_gene: TRBV18
d_gene: TRBD1
CDR3aa: CASSPTVMEQGYSPLHF
CDR3nt: TGTGCCAGCTCACCCACCGTAATGGAACAGGGGTATTCACCCCTCCACTTT

abundance: .
j_gene: TRBJ2-1
v_gene: TRBV19
d_gene: TRBD2
CDR3aa: CASSRGTSGNEQFF
CDR3nt: TGTGCCAGTAGTAGGGGGACTAGCGGGAATGAGCAGTTCTTC

abundance: .
j_gene: TRBJ1-1
v_gene: TRBV14
d_gene: .
CDR3aa: CASSDTPGLSNTEAFF
CDR3nt: TGTGCCAGCAGCGACACTCCGGGGCTCTCGAACACTGAAGCTTTCTTT

abundance: few
j_gene: TRBJ2-1
v_gene: TRBV10-2
d_gene: TRBD2
CDR3aa: CASSGTSGGVEQFF
CDR3nt: TGCGCCAGCAGTGGGACATCGGGGGGTGTTGAGCAGTTCTTC

abundance: .
j_gene: TRBJ2-3
v_gene: TRBV7-2
d_gene: TRBD2
CDR3aa: CASSLVLAGPGDTQYF
CDR3nt: TGTGCCAGCAGCTTAGTCCTAGCGGGGCCTGGAGATACGCAGTATTTT

abundance: .
j_gene: TRBJ2-3
v_gene: TRBV5-1
d_gene: TRBD2
CDR3aa: CASSVESGVSTDTQYF
CDR3nt: TGCGCCAGCAGCGTGGAAAGCGGGGTTAGCACAGATACGCAGTATTTT

abundance: .
j_gene: TRBJ1-1
v_gene: TRBV28
d_gene: .
CDR3aa: CASSAPGMNTEAFF
CDR3nt: TGTGCCAGCAGTGCCCCGGGGATGAACACTGAAGCTTTCTTT

abundance: .
j_gene: TRBJ2-7
v_gene: TRBV6-5
d_gene: TRBD1
CDR3aa: CASSYRHRGYEQYF
CDR3nt: TGTGCCAGCAGTTACCGTCACAGGGGATACGAGCAGTACTTC

abundance: .
j_gene: TRBJ2-7
v_gene: TRBV7-9
d_gene: TRBD2
CDR3aa: CASSLTGGSSFSYEQYF
CDR3nt: TGTGCCAGCAGCTTAACGGGGGGGTCTTCCTTCTCCTACGAGCAGTACTTC

abundance: .
j_gene: TRBJ2-1
v_gene: TRBV11-2
d_gene: .
CDR3aa: CASSFRTFYSYNEQFF
CDR3nt: TGTGCCAGCAGCTTCAGGACATTTTACTCCTACAATGAGCAGTTCTTC

abundance: .
j_gene: TRBJ1-1
v_gene: TRBV6-5
d_gene: .
CDR3aa: CATQDRSGTEAFF
CDR3nt: TGTGCCACACAAGACAGGTCGGGAACTGAAGCTTTCTTT

abundance: .
j_gene: TRBJ1-1
v_gene: TRBV7-2
d_gene: TRBD1
CDR3aa: CASSLFRTGVSTEAFF
CDR3nt: TGTGCCAGCAGCTTATTTCGGACAGGGGTATCCACTGAAGCTTTCTTT

abundance: few
j_gene: TRBJ2-1
v_gene: TRBV6-2/TRBV6-3
d_gene: .
CDR3aa: CASSPSTYRSPGNEQFF
CDR3nt: TGTGCCAGCAGCCCGTCAACTTATAGATCTCCCGGGAATGAGCAGTTCTTC

abundance: .
j_gene: TRBJ2-5
v_gene: TRBV28
d_gene: .
CDR3aa: CASTGPLETQYF
CDR3nt: TGTGCCAGCACGGGGCCGCTGGAGACCCAGTACTTC

abundance: .
j_gene: TRBJ2-1
v_gene: TRBV4-2
d_gene: TRBD2
CDR3aa: CASSNGLAGKADNEQFF
CDR3nt: TGTGCCAGCAGCAACGGACTAGCGGGAAAAGCCGACAATGAGCAGTTCTTC

abundance: few
j_gene: TRBJ2-6
v_gene: TRBV6-4
d_gene: .
CDR3aa: CASSPALQGPGANVLTF
CDR3nt: TGTGCCAGCAGTCCGGCCTTACAGGGTCCTGGGGCCAACGTCCTGACTTTC

abundance: once
j_gene: TRBJ1-4
v_gene: TRBV7-9
d_gene: TRBD1
CDR3aa: CASSLAGQGIGKLFF
CDR3nt: TGTGCCAGCAGCTTAGCGGGACAGGGGATAGGAAAACTGTTTTTT

abundance: .
j_gene: TRBJ1-6
v_gene: TRBV5-4
d_gene: .
CDR3aa: CASSLGEESPLHF
CDR3nt: TGTGCCAGCAGCTTAGGGGAAGAATCACCCCTCCACTTT

abundance: .
j_gene: TRBJ2-5
v_gene: TRBV11-2
d_gene: TRBD2
CDR3aa: CASSPGGGETQYF
CDR3nt: TGTGCCAGCAGCCCCGGCGGGGGGGAGACCCAGTACTTC

abundance: .
j_gene: TRBJ2-5
v_gene: TRBV9
d_gene: TRBD1
CDR3aa: CASSRMDREETQYF
CDR3nt: TGTGCCAGCAGCCGAATGGACAGGGAAGAGACCCAGTACTTC

abundance: few
j_gene: TRBJ1-6
v_gene: TRBV5-1
d_gene: .
CDR3aa: CASSSPVSPLHF
CDR3nt: TGCGCCAGCAGCTCTCCCGTTTCACCCCTCCACTTT

abundance: .
j_gene: TRBJ1-2
v_gene: TRBV27
d_gene: .
CDR3aa: CASWDKGGHYGYTF
CDR3nt: TGTGCCAGCTGGGACAAGGGAGGTCACTATGGCTACACCTTC

abundance: .
j_gene: TRBJ1-6
v_gene: TRBV12-5
d_gene: .
CDR3aa: CASAAGGNYNSPLHF
CDR3nt: TGTGCTAGTGCCGCAGGAGGGAACTATAATTCACCCCTCCACTTT

abundance: .
j_gene: TRBJ1-4
v_gene: TRBV3-1/TRBV3-2
d_gene: .
CDR3aa: CASSGTWGEKLFF
CDR3nt: TGTGCCAGCAGTGGGACCTGGGGGGAAAAACTGTTTTTT

abundance: .
j_gene: TRBJ1-4
v_gene: TRBV28
d_gene: .
CDR3aa: CASSSSGTANEKLFF
CDR3nt: TGTGCCAGCAGTTCTTCCGGGACCGCTAATGAAAAACTGTTTTTT

abundance: .
j_gene: TRBJ1-3
v_gene: TRBV9
d_gene: .
CDR3aa: CASSVEGKGSGNTIYF
CDR3nt: TGTGCCAGCAGCGTAGAAGGGAAGGGCTCTGGAAACACCATATATTTT

abundance: .
j_gene: TRBJ2-3
v_gene: TRBV5-1
d_gene: .
CDR3aa: CASSLPSTDTQYF
CDR3nt: TGCGCCAGCAGCCTACCTAGCACAGATACGCAGTATTTT

abundance: .
j_gene: TRBJ1-4
v_gene: TRBV4-1
d_gene: .
CDR3aa: CASRSPRSLQNEKLFF
CDR3nt: TGCGCCAGCAGATCGCCCCGGAGTCTTCAAAATGAAAAACTGTTTTTT

abundance: few
j_gene: TRBJ2-2
v_gene: TRBV6-1
d_gene: .
CDR3aa: CASSEVALWTGELFF
CDR3nt: TGTGCCAGCAGTGAAGTGGCCCTGTGGACCGGGGAGCTGTTTTTT

abundance: .
j_gene: TRBJ2-1
v_gene: TRBV4-2
d_gene: TRBD1
CDR3aa: CASSQEGTGTGITEQFF
CDR3nt: TGTGCCAGCAGCCAAGAGGGGACCGGGACAGGGATAACTGAGCAGTTCTTC

abundance: .
j_gene: TRBJ2-2
v_gene: TRBV28
d_gene: .
CDR3aa: CASSWGDITGELFF
CDR3nt: TGTGCCAGCAGTTGGGGGGACATCACCGGGGAGCTGTTTTTT

abundance: .
j_gene: TRBJ2-7
v_gene: TRBV4-1
d_gene: TRBD1
CDR3aa: CASRGQGSYEQYF
CDR3nt: TGCGCTAGTCGGGGACAGGGGTCCTACGAGCAGTACTTC

abundance: .
j_gene: TRBJ2-1
v_gene: TRBV7-9
d_gene: TRBD1
CDR3aa: CASSWGQGAYNEQFF
CDR3nt: TGTGCCAGCAGCTGGGGACAGGGGGCCTACAATGAGCAGTTCTTC

abundance: .
j_gene: TRBJ2-3
v_gene: TRBV6-1
d_gene: .
CDR3aa: CASSERAARGSQYF
CDR3nt: TGTGCCAGCAGTGAAAGGGCGGCCCGTGGGTCGCAGTATTTT

abundance: .
j_gene: TRBJ2-6
v_gene: TRBV3-1/TRBV3-2
d_gene: TRBD1
CDR3aa: CASSQDSPLGQGFSGANVLTF
CDR3nt: TGTGCCAGCAGCCAAGACAGTCCGTTGGGACAGGGATTCTCTGGGGCCAACGTCCTGACTTTC

abundance: .
j_gene: TRBJ1-6
v_gene: TRBV28
d_gene: .
CDR3aa: CASSLLSGSPLHF
CDR3nt: TGTGCCAGCAGTTTACTAAGTGGTTCACCCCTCCACTTT

abundance: few
j_gene: TRBJ1-6
v_gene: TRBV7-6
d_gene: TRBD1
CDR3aa: CASSPRAGGSYNSPLHF
CDR3nt: TGTGCCAGCAGCCCGCGTGCAGGGGGCTCCTATAATTCACCCCTCCACTTT

abundance: .
j_gene: TRBJ2-3
v_gene: TRBV3-1/TRBV3-2
d_gene: TRBD2
CDR3aa: CASSRASGTDTQYF
CDR3nt: TGTGCCAGCAGCCGAGCTAGCGGAACAGATACGCAGTATTTT

abundance: .
j_gene: TRBJ1-6
v_gene: TRBV9
d_gene: .
CDR3aa: CASSFEGGDSPLHF
CDR3nt: TGTGCCAGCAGCTTCGAGGGGGGGGATTCACCCCTCCACTTT

abundance: .
j_gene: TRBJ2-7
v_gene: TRBV2
d_gene: TRBD1
CDR3aa: CASNRQGRYEQYF
CDR3nt: TGTGCCAGCAATAGACAGGGGAGGTACGAGCAGTACTTC

abundance: .
j_gene: TRBJ1-4
v_gene: TRBV18
d_gene: TRBD1
CDR3aa: CASSLRDRGEKLFF
CDR3nt: TGTGCCAGCTCCCTCCGGGACAGGGGAGAAAAACTGTTTTTT

abundance: .
j_gene: TRBJ1-3
v_gene: TRBV2
d_gene: TRBD1
CDR3aa: CASGTGTLSGNTIYF
CDR3nt: TGTGCCAGCGGGACAGGGACACTCTCTGGAAACACCATATATTTT